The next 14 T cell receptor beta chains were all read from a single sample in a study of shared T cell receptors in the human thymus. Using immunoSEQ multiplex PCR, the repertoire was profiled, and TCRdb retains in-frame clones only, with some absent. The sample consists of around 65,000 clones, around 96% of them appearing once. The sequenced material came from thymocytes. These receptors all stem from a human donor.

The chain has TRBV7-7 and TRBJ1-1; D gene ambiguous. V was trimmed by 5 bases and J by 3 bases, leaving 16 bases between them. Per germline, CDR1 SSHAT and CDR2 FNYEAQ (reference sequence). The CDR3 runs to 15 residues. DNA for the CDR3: TGTGCCAGCAGCCTGTACAAGGGAAGGGACACTGAAGCTTTCTTT. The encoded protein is CASSLYKGRDTEAFF. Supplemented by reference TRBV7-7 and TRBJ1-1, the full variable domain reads GAGVSQSPRYKVTKRGQDVTLRCDPISSHATLYWYQQALGQGPEFLTYFNYEAQPDKSGLPSDRFSAERPEGSISTLTIQRTEQRDSAMYRCASSLYKGRDTEAFFGQGTRLTVV.

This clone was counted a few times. This CDR3 is CASSLVTSTDTQYF. CDR3 in DNA: TGCGCCAGCAGCTTGGTTACTAGCACAGATACGCAGTATTTT. The V and J genes are TRBV5-1 and TRBJ2-3; D is ambiguous. The CDR3 sequence is 14 residues long. V shed 0 bases and J shed 0 bases, with 5 bases lying between them. The germline V gene has CDR1 SGHRS and CDR2 YFSETQ. The full variable domain, in which reference TRBV5-1 and TRBJ2-3 provide the parts outside the CDR3, is KAGVTQTPRYLIKTRGQQVTLSCSPISGHRSVSWYQQTPGQGLQFLFEYFSETQRNKGNFPGRFSGRQFSNSRSEMNVSTLELGDSALYLCASSLVTSTDTQYFGPGTRLTVL.

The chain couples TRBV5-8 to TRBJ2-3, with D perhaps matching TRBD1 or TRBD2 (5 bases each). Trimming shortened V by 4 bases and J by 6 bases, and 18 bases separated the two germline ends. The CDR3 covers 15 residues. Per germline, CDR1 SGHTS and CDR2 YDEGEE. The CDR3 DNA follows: TGTGCCAGCAGCCGACGGAGAGGGGCGTACGATACGCAGTATTTT. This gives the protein CASSRRRGAYDTQYF.

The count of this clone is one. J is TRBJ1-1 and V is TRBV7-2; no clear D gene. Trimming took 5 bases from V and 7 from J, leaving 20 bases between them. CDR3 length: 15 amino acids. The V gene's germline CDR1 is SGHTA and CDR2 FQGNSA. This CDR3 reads CASSTLTPQSLEAFF. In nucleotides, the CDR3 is TGTGCCAGCAGCACCCTTACTCCACAGAGCCTTGAAGCTTTCTTT. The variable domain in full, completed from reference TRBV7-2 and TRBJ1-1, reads GAGVSQSPSNKVTEKGKDVELRCDPISGHTALYWYRQSLGQGLEFLIYFQGNSAPDKSGLPSDRFSAERTGGSVSTLTIQRTQQEDSAVYLCASSTLTPQSLEAFFGQGTRLTVV.

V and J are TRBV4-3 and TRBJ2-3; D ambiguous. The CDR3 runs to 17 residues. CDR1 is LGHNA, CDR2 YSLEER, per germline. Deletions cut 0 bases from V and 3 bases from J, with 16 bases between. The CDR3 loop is CASSQDIPSRRTDTQYF. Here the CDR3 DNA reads TGCGCCAGCAGCCAAGACATCCCAAGTCGCCGGACAGATACGCAGTATTTT.

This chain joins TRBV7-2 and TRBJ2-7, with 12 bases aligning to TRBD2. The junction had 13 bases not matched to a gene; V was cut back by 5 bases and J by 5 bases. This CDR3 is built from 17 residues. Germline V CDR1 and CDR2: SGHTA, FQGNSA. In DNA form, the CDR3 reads TGTGCCAGCAGCCGTGCTAGCGGGGGGGCTGGAGTCCACGAGCAGTACTTC. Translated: CASSRASGGAGVHEQYF.

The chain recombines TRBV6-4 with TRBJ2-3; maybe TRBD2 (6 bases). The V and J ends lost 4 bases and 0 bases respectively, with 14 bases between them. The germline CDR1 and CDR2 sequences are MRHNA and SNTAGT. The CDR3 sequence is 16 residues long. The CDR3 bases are TGTGCCAGCAGTGGACGCATGGGGGGTAGCACAGATACGCAGTATTTT. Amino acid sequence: CASSGRMGGSTDTQYF.

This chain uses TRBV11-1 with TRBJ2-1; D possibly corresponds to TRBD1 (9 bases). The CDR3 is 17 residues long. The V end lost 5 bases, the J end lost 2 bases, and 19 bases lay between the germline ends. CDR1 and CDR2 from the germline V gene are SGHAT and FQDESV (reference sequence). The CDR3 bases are TGTGCCAGCAGCGCGGGGGGTACAGGGGGCCCCTACAATGAGCAGTTCTTC. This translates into CASSAGGTGGPYNEQFF.

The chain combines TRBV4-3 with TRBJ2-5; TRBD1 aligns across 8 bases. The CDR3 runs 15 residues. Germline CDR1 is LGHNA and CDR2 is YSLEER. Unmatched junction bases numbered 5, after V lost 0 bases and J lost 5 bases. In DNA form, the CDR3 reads TGCGCCAGCAGCCAAGAAGGACAGGGTTCCGAGACCCAGTACTTC. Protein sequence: CASSQEGQGSETQYF.

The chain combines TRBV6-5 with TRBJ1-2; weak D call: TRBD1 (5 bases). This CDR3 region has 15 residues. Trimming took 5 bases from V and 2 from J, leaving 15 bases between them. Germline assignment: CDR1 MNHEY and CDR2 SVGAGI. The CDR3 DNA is TGTGCCAGCAGTGTCGTACAGGCGGAAAACTATGGCTACACCTTC. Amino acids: CASSVVQAENYGYTF.

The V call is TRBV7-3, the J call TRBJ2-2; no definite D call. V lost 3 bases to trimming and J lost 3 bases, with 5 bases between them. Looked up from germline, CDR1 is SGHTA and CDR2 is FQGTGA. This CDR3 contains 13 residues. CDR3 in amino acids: CASSFPDTGELFF. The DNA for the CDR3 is TGTGCCAGCAGCTTTCCTGACACCGGGGAGCTGTTTTTT. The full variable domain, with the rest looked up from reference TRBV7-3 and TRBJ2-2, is GAGVSQTPSNKVTEKGKYVELRCDPISGHTALYWYRQSLGQGPEFLIYFQGTGAADDSGLPNDRFFAVRPEGSVSTLKIQRTERGDSAVYLCASSFPDTGELFFGEGSRLTVL.

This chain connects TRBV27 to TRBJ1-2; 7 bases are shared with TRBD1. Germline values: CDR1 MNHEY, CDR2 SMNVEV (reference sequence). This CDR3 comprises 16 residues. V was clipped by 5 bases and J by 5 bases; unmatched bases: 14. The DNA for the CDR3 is TGTGCCAGCAGTCCCCCCCCTCGACAGGGACGATATGGCTACACCTTC. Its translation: CASSPPPRQGRYGYTF.

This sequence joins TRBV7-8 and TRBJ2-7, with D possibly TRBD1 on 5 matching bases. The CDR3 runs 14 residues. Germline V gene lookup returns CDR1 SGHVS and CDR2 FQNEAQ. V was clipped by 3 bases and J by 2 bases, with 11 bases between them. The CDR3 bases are TGTGCCAGCAGCTTTACAGGTACGGCCTACGAGCAGTACTTC. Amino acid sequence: CASSFTGTAYEQYF.

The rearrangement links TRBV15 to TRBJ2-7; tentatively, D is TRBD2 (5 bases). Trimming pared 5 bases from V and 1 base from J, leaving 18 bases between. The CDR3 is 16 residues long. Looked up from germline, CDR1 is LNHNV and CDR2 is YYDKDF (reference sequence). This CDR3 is CATSRAGVPKSYEQYF. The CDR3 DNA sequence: TGTGCCACCAGCCGAGCCGGGGTCCCCAAATCCTACGAGCAGTACTTC.